This TCR beta chain was found in a study of shared clonotypes between healthy human individuals (dated by TCRdb to between 2020 and 2021). Regarding the complete study: The cohort included a few men and a couple of women between 18 and 49 years of age. To increase sequencing depth and limit assay-specific biases, TCR repertoire library preparation and sequencing were carried out by different laboratories using diverse techniques. Between about 0.85 and 9.5 billion PBMCs per donor were obtained by leukapheresis. To estimate repertoire size and how much clonotype sharing occurs between individuals, the study deeply sequenced the blood TCR repertoires of roughly 5 healthy adults. For each donor, CD4 naive and CD4 memory were each run on three plates, CD8 naive on two plates, and CD8 memory on one plate. What the research found in general, with its limitations: Pairwise subsampling led to the expectation that sequencing depth would affect the degree of clonotype sharing among donors. Higher generation probabilities were observed for clonotypes shared by all four sorted-subset donors than for non-shared clonotypes. Across a few donors, approximately 5% of naive CD4, 3% to 4% of naive CD8, 2.3% of memory CD4, and approximately 0.4% of memory CD8 clonotypes were shared. Sampling was restricted to blood, and TCR repertoires in tissues likely differ from the TCR repertoires found in blood. Estimated clonotype richness was generally larger for naive than for memory subsets. Incomplete sequencing was indicated by rarefaction of sorted-subset datasets, despite the large sequencing depth. The genetic and exposure-history diversity represented was limited by the small number of donors.

The donors were healthy, HIV-negative adults with no recently reported acute infections or vaccinations. Every donor was a Caucasian adult living in Nashville, Tennessee, USA. CD4+ T cells were enriched by magnetic negative selection, after which naive cells were positively selected on CD45RA and the negative fraction was taken as the memory subset. After blood collection by leukapheresis, PBMCs were isolated using Ficoll-Histopaque density gradient centrifugation and then cryopreserved in the vapor phase of liquid nitrogen. Analytical flow cytometry was used to check the purity and quantity of each magnetically sorted T cell population. From each sorted fraction, genomic DNA was isolated and quantified by UV absorbance on a Nanodrop 2000c. About this clone itself: Its antigen specificity is not known. Qualities for individual bases were not recorded, and no much larger clone is one base off.

Trimming accounts for 0 bases at V and 0 bases at J, while the number of junction bases matched to no gene is 4. Its CDR3 holds 18 amino acids, cysteine through phenylalanine. This entry keeps only the CDR3 DNA: 54 bases, framed from base 1. As encoded in the germline V gene, CDR1 is MGHRA while CDR2 is YSYEKL. TCR CDR3 regions were amplified from genomic DNA by multiplex PCR using the deep immunoSEQ assay. Extracted genomic DNA from each cell subset was spread evenly across all wells of several immunoSEQ 96-well plates, with each plate serving as a replicate. For sorted subsets, each replicate PCR was loaded with roughly 190 ng genomic DNA, equivalent to 30,000 or so T cell genomes. Purified libraries were measured with a Qubit 3.0 fluorometer, size-checked on a Bioanalyzer 2100, and measured again with the KAPA Library Quantification kit. Every immunoSEQ 96-well plate was sequenced on a dedicated single-read 150-cycle Illumina NextSeq 550 flow cell. Per the authors' processing: Because the immunoSEQ output held only junctional sequences and lacked quality scores, the filtering could not match the filtering applied to full-length reads. To assign V/J genes and CDR3, sequences were annotated using PyIR, a Python wrapper for IgBLAST v1.9, with IMGT germline references. Any read was removed if the V/J assignment was weak (E-value above 1e-6), the CDR3 was missing, or the read contained stop codons, out-of-frame junctions, or ambiguous translated residues. V3J clonotypes were defined by identical inferred V gene, J gene, and CDR3 amino acid sequence. Percentage overlap between repertoires was calculated by dividing the number of shared unique clonotypes by the size of the smaller repertoire. Three approaches were used to assess repertoire richness: RTK rarefaction, the Chao1 estimator, and Recon v2.1 estimates of unobserved clonotypes. For all TCRbeta clonotypes obtained by the gDNA method from a handful of donors, generation probabilities were computed with OLGA. TCRdb re-hosts the immuneACCESS table, in-frame sequences only. Its copies lack some clones; in the studies checked, an unresolved V gene accounts for under half of them, and the cause for the rest is not known. Clone size and the V and J calls come from that table; the DNA yielded D and trimming. This sample has under 1,100,000 clones in its table, and about 80% of those were observed once. The top ten clonotypes cover roughly 1.4% of the sample.

The TCR originated in a man younger than 35 in good health. The chain links TRBV4-1 with TRBJ2-2; TRBD2 aligns with 10 central bases. The specimen was memory CD4+ T cells sorted from blood. The cell subset or site label here, explained by the study, means: CD45RA-negative fraction. The encoded CDR3 is CASSQDGSGRANTGELFF. The DNA sequence is as follows: TGCGCCAGCAGCCAAGATGGAAGCGGGAGGGCGAACACCGGGGAGCTGTTTTTT.